The 19 T cell receptor beta chains below come from one sample, sequenced in a study of graft-versus-host responses after intestinal transplantation. The repertoire was sequenced with immunoSEQ multiplex PCR; TCRdb's copy has only in-frame clones and lacks some. The sample consists of about 38,000 clones, about four fifths of them appearing once. The sequencing here drew on PBMCs, taken approximately 1,000 days after transplant. These TCRs come from a human patient who received an intestinal transplant, so some T cells may come from the graft donor.

CDR3 in amino acids: CASSLGGFDEQFF. The CDR3 DNA follows: TGTGCCAGCAGCTTGGGTGGTTTTGATGAGCAGTTCTTC. The genes are TRBV5-4 and TRBJ2-1, with unresolved D. Germline-derived CDR1 and CDR2 are SGHNT and YYREEE (reference sequence). This CDR3 has 13 residues. The ends were cut back, 0 bases at V and 8 bases at J, with 9 bases in the middle. Full variable domain (missing parts from reference TRBV5-4 and TRBJ2-1): ETGVTQSPTHLIKTRGQQVTLRCSSQSGHNTVSWYQQALGQGPQFIFQYYREEENGRGNFPPRFSGLQFPNYSSELNVNALELDDSALYLCASSLGGFDEQFFGPGTRLTVL.

The rearrangement links TRBV15 to TRBJ2-7; D is perhaps TRBD1 (5 bases). Germline lookup yields CDR1 LNHNV and CDR2 YYDKDF (reference sequence). The CDR3 is 14 residues long. Trimming pared 3 bases from V and 3 bases from J, leaving 12 bases between. The CDR3 sequence is CATSSLDRGYEQYF. The DNA for the CDR3 is TGTGCCACCAGCAGCCTTGACAGAGGCTACGAGCAGTACTTC. The variable domain in full, completed from reference TRBV15 and TRBJ2-7, reads DAMVIQNPRYQVTQFGKPVTLSCSQTLNHNVMYWYQQKSSQAPKLLFHYYDKDFNNEADTPDNFQSRRPNTSFCFLDIRSPGLGDTAMYLCATSSLDRGYEQYFGPGTRLTVT.

The J gene is TRBJ1-2, the V gene TRBV6-1; D gene ambiguous. The CDR3 runs to 14 residues. V lost 2 bases to trimming and J lost 2 bases, with 9 bases between them. Per germline, CDR1 MNHNS and CDR2 SASEGT. CDR3 amino acids: CASSELAGNYGYTF. CDR3 DNA: TGTGCCAGCAGTGAACTCGCAGGCAACTATGGCTACACCTTC.

The rearrangement joins TRBV7-2 to TRBJ2-3, with D perhaps TRBD2 (5 bases). V was shortened by 5 bases and J by 4 bases, with 19 bases between the two germline ends. CDR1 and CDR2 (germline): SGHTA, FQGNSA. The length of the CDR3 is 16 residues. The DNA for the CDR3 is TGTGCCAGCAGCCCTGGACTCTCGAGGCACCCAGATACGCAGTATTTT. Translation gives CASSPGLSRHPDTQYF.

This clone has a single count. This chain links TRBV10-3 with TRBJ2-5; D remains ambiguous. The CDR3 runs to 12 residues. The germline CDR1 and CDR2 sequences are ENHRY and SYGVKD. The germline V and J ends were trimmed by 0 bases and 4 bases, with 3 bases remaining between them. The CDR3 nucleotides read TGTGCCATCAGTGAGTCTAGAGAGACCCAGTACTTC. Translation: CAISESRETQYF.

The V and J genes are TRBV5-1 and TRBJ2-5; D is perhaps TRBD1 (7 bases). The DNA end is more similar to TRBJ2-7, so the J call may be wrong. The CDR3 spans 16 residues. Germline V CDR1 and CDR2: SGHRS, YFSETQ. CDR3 loop: CASSLVPAAGGYEQYF. In nucleotides, the CDR3 is TGCGCCAGCAGCTTGGTCCCAGCGGCAGGGGGGTACGAGCAGTACTTC.

This chain joins TRBV2 and TRBJ1-6; TRBD1 matches 7 bases. V shed 10 bases, J shed 4 bases, and the junction held 4 bases outside the gene matches. Germline CDR1 SNHLY, CDR2 FYNNEI. The CDR3 is 13 residues long. This chain's CDR3 is CATSGGYNSPLHF. DNA for the CDR3: TGTGCCACCTCAGGGGGTTATAATTCACCCCTCCACTTT.

CDR3 nucleotides: TGTGCCAGTAGTAAGCAGGACGGAAGCACAGATACGCAGTATTTT. The encoded protein is CASSKQDGSTDTQYF. The rearrangement joins TRBV19 to TRBJ2-3; D not resolved. The CDR3 extends over 15 amino acids. In germline, CDR1 is LNHDA, CDR2 SQIVND (reference sequence). V was pared by 4 bases and J by 0 bases, with 11 bases between.

V gene TRBV5-1 combines with J gene TRBJ2-7, with 13 bases fitting TRBD2. V was pared by 4 bases and J by 0 bases, with 13 bases of the junction left unmatched. The length of the CDR3 is 19 residues. Germline V gene sequence: CDR1 SGHRS, CDR2 YFSETQ. CDR3 residues: CASSRSGLAGVRGSYEQYF. CDR3 in DNA: TGCGCCAGCAGCCGGAGCGGACTAGCGGGAGTACGGGGCTCCTACGAGCAGTACTTC.

In DNA form, the CDR3 reads TGTGCCAGCAGCAAAGGGGGGACGCAGAACACTGAAGCTTTCTTT. This gives the protein CASSKGGTQNTEAFF. This chain joins TRBV21-1 and TRBJ1-1. TRBV21-1 is marked as a pseudogene. The CDR3 contains 15 residues.

The chain carries TRBV4-1 and TRBJ2-7, with TRBD2 as a possible D gene (6 bases). The CDR3 contains 15 residues. Germline V CDR1 and CDR2: MGHRA, YSYEKL. V shed 4 bases and J shed 2 bases, with 15 bases lying between them. The CDR3 spells CASSPDRDFAYEQYF. For the CDR3, the DNA is TGCGCCAGCAGCCCGGACCGGGACTTCGCCTACGAGCAGTACTTC.

Of note for this clone: Because the CDR3's place on the DNA is in doubt, the DNA is left out and the CDR3 is given as listed by TCRdb. The chain is built from TRBV21-1 and TRBJ1-5. TRBV21-1 is marked as a pseudogene. The CDR3 length is 15 residues, termini included. The CDR3 sequence: CASSKAYGCNQPQHF.

V and J are TRBV27 and TRBJ1-4, with D possibly TRBD1 on 6 matching bases. The CDR3 contains 13 residues. The V gene lost 3 bases and the J gene lost 6 bases, with 8 bases spanning the gap. Germline V gives CDR1 MNHEY, CDR2 SMNVEV (reference sequence). The CDR3 loop reads CASSFYRDEKLFF. CDR3 DNA sequence: TGTGCCAGCAGTTTCTACAGGGATGAAAAACTGTTTTTT.

This chain connects TRBV5-1 to TRBJ2-5; tentative D call: TRBD1 (7 bases). CDR3 length: 15 amino acids. Per germline, CDR1 SGHRS and CDR2 YFSETQ. V lost 0 bases and J lost 3, with 12 bases in between. DNA of the CDR3: TGCGCCAGCAGCTTGGTGTCCAGGGGGGAAGAGACCCAGTACTTC. Protein: CASSLVSRGEETQYF.

This clone was detected once. The chain is built from TRBV2 and TRBJ2-7; D uncertain. The CDR3 runs to 16 residues. Germline V gives CDR1 SNHLY, CDR2 FYNNEI. V was shortened by 0 bases and J by 6 bases, with 18 bases between the two germline ends. The CDR3 DNA reads as TGTGCCAGCAGTGAAGCGGCTCCGTCGATAGGTTCCGAGCAGTACTTC. It specifies CASSEAAPSIGSEQYF.

The chain employs TRBV19 and TRBJ1-6; D is perhaps TRBD1 (5 bases). CDR3 length: 15 amino acids. CDR1 and CDR2 from the germline V gene are LNHDA and SQIVND (reference sequence). V was pared by 4 bases and J by 7 bases, with 14 bases between. The CDR3 nucleotides read TGTGCCAGTAGTACGACCACCGGGGCGAATTCACCCCTCCACTTT. It translates to CASSTTTGANSPLHF.

The gene calls are TRBV5-1 and TRBJ2-5; weak D call: TRBD1 (6 bases). Trimming took 4 bases from V and 1 from J, leaving 20 bases between them. The germline V gene has CDR1 SGHRS and CDR2 YFSETQ. There are 17 residues in the CDR3. CDR3 nucleotides: TGCGCCAGCAGCATCGAAGAAAGACAGGTTAGCCAAGAGACCCAGTACTTC. Translation: CASSIEERQVSQETQYF.

The J gene is TRBJ2-3, the V gene TRBV7-9; D unresolved. The CDR3 length is 14 residues. V lost 6 bases to trimming and J lost 0 bases, with 10 bases between them. Germline V gene lookup returns CDR1 SEHNR and CDR2 FQNEAQ (reference sequence). The CDR3 sequence is CASRTALSTDTQYF. DNA of the CDR3: TGTGCCAGCAGAACAGCTCTAAGCACAGATACGCAGTATTTT.

This clone was counted once. The V and J genes are TRBV5-1 and TRBJ1-2, with D maybe TRBD1 (6 bases). The V and J ends lost 0 bases and 4 bases respectively, with 13 bases between them. The CDR3 sequence is 15 residues long. The germline V gene has CDR1 SGHRS and CDR2 YFSETQ. CDR3 nucleotides: TGCGCCAGCAGCTTGGGAAGGGGCAGGGGCTATGGCTACACCTTC. Protein product: CASSLGRGRGYGYTF. Drawing the rest from reference TRBV5-1 and TRBJ1-2, the complete variable domain is KAGVTQTPRYLIKTRGQQVTLSCSPISGHRSVSWYQQTPGQGLQFLFEYFSETQRNKGNFPGRFSGRQFSNSRSEMNVSTLELGDSALYLCASSLGRGRGYGYTFGSGTRLTVV.